What follows is one T cell receptor beta chain and its context. CDR1 and CDR2 (germline): DFQATT, SNEGSKA (reference sequence). J gave up 2 bases and V 6 bases, and 12 bases lay outside the gene matches. CDR3 length: 15 residues. The entry originates in a study of identical twins. TCRdb reanalysed the 5' RACE reads using MiXCR and keeps one entry per CDR3 protein. Here the sample spans fewer than 250,000 distinct CDR3 sequences, 7.5% being singletons. This same sample was also part of a study on yellow fever vaccine responses in identical twins.

The TCR was taken from a woman between 18 and 29 years old in good health. The specimen was memory (CD45RO+) T cells sorted from blood. The chain carries TRBV20-1 and TRBJ2-7; 8 positions agree with TRBD2. The CDR3 is CSAKDGGAYPYEQYF. Here the CDR3 DNA reads TGCAGTGCGAAAGACGGGGGGGCCTACCCCTACGAGCAGTACTTC.